This T cell receptor beta chain comes out of a study of blood T cell repertoires in COVID-19. Study in general: The United States, Italy and Spain were the sources of the acute and convalescent COVID-19 samples.

Participant-reported clinical history was the basis for cohort assignment. Two negative PCRs, clearance, or symptom resolution characterized the recovered Cohort 3 donors. V gave up 5 bases and J gave up 2 bases; unmatched junction bases: 6. The CDR3 spans 15 residues. Germline CDR1 reads MNHEY; CDR2 reads SMNVEV (reference sequence). Using immunoSEQ multiplex PCR, the repertoire was profiled, and TCRdb retains in-frame clones only, with some absent. Of some 320,000 clones in the sample, about 90% were seen once. The J gene is TRBJ1-2, the V gene TRBV27; 9 bases map to TRBD1. The TCR sequence derives from a young woman who had recovered from COVID-19. Specimen: PBMCs or T cells enriched from blood (not recorded which). For the CDR3, the DNA is TGTGCCAGCAGTCCGGGACAGGGATTGAACTATGGCTACACCTTC. It yields the protein CASSPGQGLNYGYTF.